This T cell receptor beta chain derives from a study of siplizumab effects on memory and regulatory T cells. Germline CDR1 reads MNHNS; CDR2 reads SASEGT. Trimming removed 6 bases from V and 10 bases from J, with 7 bases in between. CDR3 size: 10 residues. Sequencing used immunoSEQ multiplex PCR; TCRdb keeps in-frame clones, though not all of them. The profile covers 90,000 to 110,000 clones, with 90% to 95% appearing a single time and 0.32% taken by the ten largest. What was sequenced was CD4+ T cells sorted from blood. The receptor comes from a human donor in good health. This sequence joins TRBV6-1 and TRBJ1-5, with D uncertain. CDR3 coding DNA: TGTGCCAGCAGCCACACCCCCCAGCATTTT. Amino acids: CASSHTPQHF.